These T cell receptor beta chains were read from a single sample in a study of cytomegalovirus exposure and HLA in healthy donors. Profiling relied on immunoSEQ multiplex PCR, and the TCRdb table lists in-frame clones only, not all of them. Altogether some 150,000 clones are present, around 84% being singletons, with the ten largest covering over 5%. Sequencing input: PBMCs. These receptors were obtained from a woman aged 40 to 55 in good health and CMV-seropositive. CDR3s include the opening cysteine and the closing phenylalanine or tryptophan. D genes are given only for firm matches. Clone size is not always given. Where it is, it says once, few, many or a class for expanded clones.

J	length	size	D	V	DNA	CDR3
TRBJ2-7	12	.	TRBD2	TRBV29-1	TGCAGCACCGGGGTCTTGGGGGGGGAGCAGTACTTC	CSTGVLGGEQYF
TRBJ2-1	12	.	.	TRBV5-1	TGCGCCAGCAGCCCTGGCCTAGATGAGCAGTTCTTC	CASSPGLDEQFF
TRBJ1-4	15	.	TRBD1	TRBV28	TGTGCCAGCAGTACTCCGGACAGGGTTAATGAAAAACTGTTTTTT	CASSTPDRVNEKLFF
TRBJ1-2	15	.	.	TRBV6-1	TGTGCCAGCATCACCCCAGGAGGTGCTCTCTATGGCTACACCTTC	CASITPGGALYGYTF
TRBJ2-1	13	.	.	TRBV19	TGTGCCACCTTCGGAGCGACCTACAATGAGCAGTTCTTC	CATFGATYNEQFF
TRBJ2-3	16	.	.	TRBV4-2	TGTGCCAGCAGCCAAGAAACTAGACGTGGCACAGATACGCAGTATTTT	CASSQETRRGTDTQYF
TRBJ2-1	14	.	.	TRBV29-1	TGCAGCGTCGGGGGAGGTATTTCCTACAATGAGCAGTTCTTC	CSVGGGISYNEQFF
TRBJ2-4	18	.	.	TRBV5-6	TGTGCCAGCGGATCAGGGGGGCAGGGCCGCTTAGCCAAAAACATTCAGTACTTC	CASGSGGQGRLAKNIQYF
TRBJ1-1	12	.	.	TRBV7-9	TGTGCCAGCTCCATGGGCCCCACGGAAGCTTTCTTT	CASSMGPTEAFF
TRBJ2-7	13	.	.	TRBV30	TGTGCCTGGGCGCCTGGGCAGCTCTACGAGCAGTACTTC	CAWAPGQLYEQYF
TRBJ2-7	15	.	TRBD2	TRBV5-1	TGCGCCAGCAGCTTGGGTGCTAGCGGGATCGGCGAGCAGTACTTC	CASSLGASGIGEQYF
TRBJ2-3	15	.	TRBD2	TRBV18	TGTGCCAGCTCACCGGGACTAGCGCTCACAGATACGCAGTATTTT	CASSPGLALTDTQYF
TRBJ2-1	15	.	TRBD2	TRBV5-5	TGTGCCAGCAGCCTCGGCGGGGGATCCTACAATGAGCAGTTCTTC	CASSLGGGSYNEQFF
TRBJ2-7	15	.	TRBD2	TRBV9	TGTGCCAGCAGCGCGAGCGGGAGGGCTTTCTACGAGCAGTACTTC	CASSASGRAFYEQYF
TRBJ1-2	17	.	TRBD1	TRBV7-3	TGTGCCAGCAGCACCGGGACAGTCGGCCGGTTAACTAACGGCTACACCTTC	CASSTGTVGRLTNGYTF
TRBJ2-3	15	.	TRBD2	TRBV28	TGTGCCAGCAGAGGTAGCGGGAGTGGGGGAAATACGCAGTATTTT	CASRGSGSGGNTQYF
TRBJ2-4	16	.	.	TRBV7-8	TGTGCCAGCAGCATCTCAGGAACGCTAGCCAAAAACATTCAGTACTTC	CASSISGTLAKNIQYF
TRBJ1-1	14	.	TRBD1	TRBV7-2	TGTGCCAGCAGACTAGGACAGGGCCTGCTAGAAGCTTTCTTT	CASRLGQGLLEAFF
TRBJ1-1	12	.	TRBD1	TRBV11-3	TGTGCCAGCAGAAGAGGACAGGGCCAAGCTTTCTTT	CASRRGQGQAFF
TRBJ1-5	16	.	.	TRBV28	TGTGCCAGCAGTTTATACGGGACATTTAGCAATCAGCCCCAGCATTTT	CASSLYGTFSNQPQHF
TRBJ1-5	16	few	TRBD1	TRBV19	TGTGCCAGTAGTACCAGGACAGACAGGGCCGGGCAGCCCCAGCATTTT	CASSTRTDRAGQPQHF
TRBJ1-4	14	.	.	TRBV19	TGTGCCAGTAGTATCTCCTCAGGGAACCGAAAACTGTTTTTT	CASSISSGNRKLFF
TRBJ2-3	18	once	.	TRBV14	TGTGCCAGCAGCCAAGATCGATCCAGGGTATTTAGCACAGATACGCAGTATTTT	CASSQDRSRVFSTDTQYF
TRBJ1-2	15	.	.	TRBV6-5	TGTGCCAGCAGTTACTCGATCTATGCTATCTATGGCTACACCTTC	CASSYSIYAIYGYTF
TRBJ2-3	13	.	TRBD1	TRBV29-1	TGCAGCGTTGAAGGCCAGGGGGCCCATACGCAGTATTTT	CSVEGQGAHTQYF
TRBJ1-5	17	few	TRBD1	TRBV7-9	TGTGCCAGCAGCATCGCCCCCGGGACAGGGGACAATCAGCCCCAGCATTTT	CASSIAPGTGDNQPQHF
TRBJ2-1	15	.	TRBD1	TRBV7-9	TGTGCCAGCAGCACTGAGGGGGCCCTCTACAATGAGCAGTTCTTC	CASSTEGALYNEQFF
TRBJ2-6	13	.	TRBD1	TRBV27	TGTGCCAGCACTGGGGAAGGGGGCAGCGTCCTGACTTTC	CASTGEGGSVLTF
TRBJ2-7	12	.	TRBD1	TRBV29-1	TGCAGCGCTTTACAGGGGCCCCACGAGCAGTACTTC	CSALQGPHEQYF
TRBJ2-7	15	.	TRBD2	TRBV13	TGTGCCAGCAGCTTAACCAGCGGGAGCTTACACGAGCAGTACTTC	CASSLTSGSLHEQYF
TRBJ2-1	13	.	.	TRBV5-1	TGCGCCAGCAGCTTGGTAGTTAACAATGAGCAGTTCTTC	CASSLVVNNEQFF
TRBJ1-5	14	few	.	TRBV19	TGTGCCAGTAGGGAAGGTCGGGGAGGACAGCCCCAGCATTTT	CASREGRGGQPQHF
TRBJ2-2	18	.	TRBD1	TRBV13	TGTGCCAGCAGCTTCCCGAAGTTACAGGGGATTGGCACCGGGGAGCTGTTTTTT	CASSFPKLQGIGTGELFF
TRBJ2-7	15	.	TRBD1	TRBV7-9	TGTGCCAGCAGCGGCCGACAGGGAAATGTCTACGAGCAGTACTTC	CASSGRQGNVYEQYF
TRBJ1-5	17	.	TRBD1	TRBV2	TGTGCCAGCAGTGAAAGGCCGGGACAGTTTAGCAATCAGCCCCAGCATTTT	CASSERPGQFSNQPQHF
TRBJ1-5	15	once	.	TRBV7-8	TGTGCCAGCAGCTTAGCCTCTGGAGCCAATCAGCCCCAGCATTTT	CASSLASGANQPQHF
TRBJ2-3	16	.	TRBD2	TRBV7-9	TGTGCCAGCAGCCGCCGGACTAGCGGGAGAATAGATACGCAGTATTTT	CASSRRTSGRIDTQYF